This T cell receptor (beta chain) was sequenced during a study of response to subunit inactivated influenza vaccine. Per germline, CDR1 ENHRY and CDR2 SYGVKD. V lost 0 bases to trimming and J lost 5 bases, with 8 bases between them. The CDR3 contains 14 residues. TCRdb reanalysed the RT-PCR reads using MiXCR and keeps one entry per CDR3 protein. The sample has just under 550,000 distinct CDR3 sequences, 20% to 25% seen once; the top ten hold 2.5% to 3%. This clonotype has only a few counts. These data are also associated with another study on T cells expressing NK-cell markers. That report adds: For TCR beta, cDNA was produced by 5'RACE template switching with UMIs. Several donors likewise had their CD3+CD56-NKG2C+ fraction led by these clonotypes.

The origin of this receptor is a man in his forties or fifties who received an inactivated influenza vaccine. The chain has TRBV10-3 and TRBJ2-1; D is undetermined. The starting material was CD4+ T cells sorted from PBMCs, obtained about 11 days after vaccination. Written as DNA, the CDR3 is TGTGCCATCAGTGAGTCGACCACGGACAATGAGCAGTTCTTC. Translation: CAISESTTDNEQFF.